Listed below are T cell receptor beta chains from one sample, sequenced in a study of shared clonotypes between healthy human individuals. This table comes from immunoSEQ multiplex PCR, and its TCRdb copy is limited to in-frame clones, with some not included. This table has some 1 million clones, 75% appearing once. Sequenced sample: memory CD4+ T cells sorted from blood. Receptor source: a man aged 18 to 29 in good health. The CDR3 runs from the conserved cysteine through the conserved F or W. D genes are given only for firm matches. Clone size is shown for a subset of rows, as once, few, many or a class of expanded clone.

V: TRBV18; J: TRBJ2-7; size: .; D: TRBD1; DNA: TGTGCCAGCTCACCTCCCGGGACAGGGGCTGGCGAGCAGTACTTC; CDR3: CASSPPGTGAGEQYF
V: TRBV5-1; J: TRBJ2-1; size: .; D: .; DNA: TGCGCCAGCAGCTTGGGGGCAGGGTGGAATGAGCAGTTCTTC; CDR3: CASSLGAGWNEQFF
V: TRBV21-1; J: TRBJ2-3; size: .; D: .; DNA: TGTGCCAGCAGAATGAAAGAGGAGGACACAGATACGCAGTATTTT; CDR3: CASRMKEEDTDTQYF
V: TRBV7-7; J: TRBJ2-2; size: once; D: .; DNA: TGTGCTAGCAGCTTGGGAATAGGGGACACCGGGGAGCTGTTTTTT; CDR3: CASSLGIGDTGELFF
V: TRBV5-5; J: TRBJ1-1; size: once; D: .; DNA: TGTGCCAGCAGCTTGTTGCAGGGGCAGAACTCTGAAGCTTTCTTT; CDR3: CASSLLQGQNSEAFF
V: TRBV27; J: TRBJ1-4; size: .; D: .; DNA: TGTGCCAGCAGTTTTCAAAAGGATCTCCGACAGAAAAATGAAAAACTGTTTTTT; CDR3: CASSFQKDLRQKNEKLFF
V: TRBV5-1; J: TRBJ2-5; size: .; D: .; DNA: TGCGCCAGCAGCTTGGCCGGCGGGATGCAAGAGACCCAGTACTTC; CDR3: CASSLAGGMQETQYF
V: TRBV30; J: TRBJ2-7; size: .; D: .; DNA: TGTGCCTGGAGTGTAGGAGTGGGGGCGAGTGGCGAGCAGTACTTC; CDR3: CAWSVGVGASGEQYF
V: TRBV19; J: TRBJ1-1; size: .; D: .; DNA: TGTGCCAGTAGTTCAACACAGGGAAAAATGAACACTGAAGCTTTCTTT; CDR3: CASSSTQGKMNTEAFF
V: TRBV2; J: TRBJ2-5; size: .; D: TRBD1; DNA: TGTGCCAGCAGGACAGGGAACCAAGAGACCCAGTACTTC; CDR3: CASRTGNQETQYF
V: TRBV15; J: TRBJ2-1; size: .; D: TRBD2; DNA: TGTGCCACCAGCCGGGGACTAGCGAATGAGCAGTTCTTC; CDR3: CATSRGLANEQFF
V: TRBV30; J: TRBJ2-5; size: few; D: .; DNA: TGTGCCTGGAGTGTACCCTTTAACGGGGCAGAGACCCAGTACTTC; CDR3: CAWSVPFNGAETQYF